This is a list of T cell receptor beta chains from one sample in a study of cytomegalovirus exposure and HLA in healthy donors. Clones were sequenced by immunoSEQ multiplex PCR, and TCRdb holds only the in-frame ones, with some missing. The sample yields some 200,000 clones, about four fifths seen once. The specimen was PBMCs. The origin of the receptors is a girl aged 10 to 17 in good health and CMV-seropositive. Each CDR3 is given without its conserved first and last residue. D genes are given only for firm matches.

V gene: TRBV18
D gene: TRBD2
CDR3 protein: ASSPPSGGPVQY

V gene: TRBV6-1
D gene: TRBD2
CDR3 protein: ASSREGAGANVLT

V gene: TRBV18
D gene: .
CDR3 protein: ASSPGLYGYT

V gene: TRBV5-5
D gene: TRBD1
CDR3 protein: ASSLARQGGQPQH

V gene: TRBV2
D gene: .
CDR3 protein: ASSVGGLVSGNTIY

V gene: TRBV4-3
D gene: .
CDR3 protein: ASSQQHGSTDTQY

V gene: TRBV9
D gene: .
CDR3 protein: ASSAMGAGDELNEQF

V gene: TRBV7-2
D gene: .
CDR3 protein: ASSLGAINEQF

V gene: TRBV10-3
D gene: TRBD1
CDR3 protein: AISDRDRGDKNIQY

V gene: TRBV18
D gene: .
CDR3 protein: ASSPPSTEAF

V gene: TRBV4-1
D gene: TRBD2
CDR3 protein: ASSPRGAGGISYEQY

V gene: TRBV4-3
D gene: TRBD1
CDR3 protein: ASSLRTGLGGTEAF

V gene: TRBV6-5
D gene: .
CDR3 protein: ASRETDANYGYT

V gene: TRBV19
D gene: .
CDR3 protein: ASSISTSQETQY

V gene: TRBV4-3
D gene: .
CDR3 protein: ASSQDVTYGYT

V gene: TRBV11-3
D gene: .
CDR3 protein: ASSFSSYNEQF

V gene: TRBV6-6
D gene: TRBD1
CDR3 protein: ASSYGTVTNQPQH

V gene: TRBV7-2
D gene: .
CDR3 protein: ASSLRGSEAF

V gene: TRBV13
D gene: TRBD1
CDR3 protein: ASSLDRGTVTDTQY

V gene: TRBV5-4
D gene: .
CDR3 protein: ASSLVSIITPSTDTQY

V gene: TRBV5-6
D gene: TRBD2
CDR3 protein: ASSFGGGTGELF

V gene: TRBV5-1
D gene: .
CDR3 protein: ASSPNQGTGNTIY

V gene: TRBV10-3
D gene: TRBD1
CDR3 protein: AIREQGKSTNYGYT

V gene: TRBV7-2
D gene: .
CDR3 protein: ASSQTRTSYEQY

V gene: TRBV19
D gene: .
CDR3 protein: ASSPRRGSSYEQY

V gene: TRBV10-3
D gene: .
CDR3 protein: AISESGTNEAF

V gene: TRBV5-5
D gene: .
CDR3 protein: ATGLTPQVEGF

V gene: TRBV29-1
D gene: .
CDR3 protein: SVETTDTQY

V gene: TRBV7-6
D gene: TRBD2
CDR3 protein: ASSLSSLGGGETQY

V gene: TRBV9
D gene: TRBD1
CDR3 protein: ASSVEGQANSPLH

V gene: TRBV21-1
D gene: .
CDR3 protein: ASGGGRGGYT

V gene: TRBV7-9
D gene: .
CDR3 protein: ASSSSGGINSPLH

V gene: TRBV6-5
D gene: .
CDR3 protein: ASSLEGRYGYT

V gene: TRBV7-7
D gene: TRBD1
CDR3 protein: ASSPHSGTGGEQY

V gene: TRBV6-1
D gene: .
CDR3 protein: ASSAANGGGTGELF

V gene: TRBV7-7
D gene: TRBD1
CDR3 protein: ASSPNPDRAGYNEQF

V gene: TRBV13
D gene: TRBD1
CDR3 protein: ASSEGTAMNTEAF

V gene: TRBV5-6
D gene: .
CDR3 protein: ASSLERYTEAF

V gene: TRBV6-6
D gene: TRBD1
CDR3 protein: ASKGQLTQY

V gene: TRBV27
D gene: TRBD2
CDR3 protein: ASTFRGLAGDRANVLT

V gene: TRBV9
D gene: .
CDR3 protein: ASSPTGQPSTDTQY

V gene: TRBV2
D gene: .
CDR3 protein: ASSRQGLTGELF

V gene: TRBV5-6
D gene: TRBD1
CDR3 protein: ASSSTGSYGYT

V gene: TRBV18
D gene: .
CDR3 protein: ASSPARANTGELF

V gene: TRBV5-5
D gene: TRBD2
CDR3 protein: ASRGLAGQYNEQF

V gene: TRBV4-1
D gene: .
CDR3 protein: ASSQGLGPIQETQY

V gene: TRBV11-2
D gene: .
CDR3 protein: ASSPGAGNYGYT

V gene: TRBV25-1
D gene: .
CDR3 protein: ASSPQGSTNEKLF

V gene: TRBV7-9
D gene: .
CDR3 protein: ASSLLTSRSSYEQY

V gene: TRBV7-2
D gene: .
CDR3 protein: ASSLSTTNEKLF

V gene: TRBV19
D gene: .
CDR3 protein: ASSIDLSSTDTQY

V gene: TRBV4-1
D gene: .
CDR3 protein: ASSQEGVEGVTEAF

V gene: TRBV30
D gene: .
CDR3 protein: AWKEGGETQY

V gene: TRBV6-1
D gene: .
CDR3 protein: ASSEGGGAETQY

V gene: TRBV5-4
D gene: .
CDR3 protein: ASSLEGAEAF